These 24 T cell receptor beta chains were sequenced from one sample in a study of blood T cell repertoires in COVID-19 (TCRdb year 2020). The method behind the library was the immunoSEQ multiplex PCR assay. This is the immuneACCESS table as TCRdb keeps it, with only in-frame sequences that have V and J called. A part of the clones is gone; compared with another copy, unresolved V genes explain less than half, and the rest is unexplained. The sample contains more than 150,000 clones, 85% to 90% of them found a single time. 15% of the sample is held by the ten biggest clonotypes. The sample comprised peripheral blood. The receptors derive from a middle-aged woman with acute or convalescent COVID-19.

The V gene is TRBV5-1, the J gene TRBJ2-2; tentative D call: TRBD1 (6 bases). This CDR3 has 14 amino acids. With 0 bases removed from V and 6 bases from J, the gap between germline ends came to 9 bases. Germline-derived CDR1 and CDR2 are SGHRS and YFSETQ. As DNA, the CDR3 is TGCGCCAGCAGCTTGGGACAGGTCTCCGGGGAGCTGTTTTTT. Translating it yields CASSLGQVSGELFF.

The V call is TRBV9, the J call TRBJ1-2; possibly TRBD1 for D (6 bases). The CDR3 consists of 13 residues. Germline CDR1 reads SGDLS; CDR2 reads YYNGEE. V shed 3 bases and J shed 3 bases, with 9 bases lying between them. The CDR3 coding sequence is TGTGCCAGCAGCGCACAGGGAGACTATGGCTACACCTTC. Amino acids: CASSAQGDYGYTF. Variable domain in full (rest from reference TRBV9 and TRBJ1-2): DSGVTQTPKHLITATGQRVTLRCSPRSGDLSVYWYQQSLDQGLQFLIQYYNGEERAKGNILERFSAQQFPDLHSELNLSSLELGDSALYFCASSAQGDYGYTFGSGTRLTVV.

This sequence joins TRBV11-2 and TRBJ2-7, with unresolved D. The CDR3 has 13 amino acids. V was clipped by 2 bases and J by 4 bases, with 9 bases between them. The germline V gene encodes CDR1 SGHAT and CDR2 FQNNGV. CDR3 coding DNA: TGTGCCAGCAGCTTAAGAGGCGGATACGAGCAGTACTTC. Amino acids: CASSLRGGYEQYF.

This chain uses TRBV18 with TRBJ2-1; D gene uncertain. V dropped 0 bases and J dropped 5 bases, with 14 bases sitting between them. Germline CDR1 reads KGHSH; CDR2 reads LQKENI. The CDR3 runs to 16 residues. The CDR3 nucleotides are TGTGCCAGCTCACCACCGGGCCTTTCGCCCAACAATGAGCAGTTCTTC. It encodes CASSPPGLSPNNEQFF. Based on the CDR3 plus reference TRBV18 and TRBJ2-1, the full variable domain is NAGVMQNPRHLVRRRGQEARLRCSPMKGHSHVYWYRQLPEEGLKFMVYLQKENIIDESGMPKERFSAEFPKEGPSILRIQQVVRGDSAAYFCASSPPGLSPNNEQFFGPGTRLTVL.

This rearrangement joins TRBV2 to TRBJ2-7, with D unresolved. There are 13 residues in the CDR3. CDR1 is SNHLY, CDR2 FYNNEI, per germline. V was clipped by 7 bases and J by 3 bases, with 13 bases between them. CDR3 region: CASKVQDYYEQYF. The CDR3, as DNA: TGTGCCAGCAAGGTCCAGGATTACTACGAGCAGTACTTC.

This chain links TRBV5-6 with TRBJ2-3; TRBD1 aligns across 10 bases. CDR1 and CDR2 (germline): SGHDT, YYEEEE. This CDR3 region has 16 residues. The trim removed 4 bases at V and 0 bases at J, leaving 5 bases unmatched. The CDR3, as DNA: TGTGCCAGCAGCCCCCGGACAGGGGGGAGCACAGATACGCAGTATTTT. It yields the protein CASSPRTGGSTDTQYF.

The gene calls are TRBV18 and TRBJ2-5, with a weak D call TRBD2 (6 bases). In germline, CDR1 is KGHSH, CDR2 LQKENI. V was trimmed by 8 bases and J by 5 bases, leaving 6 bases between them. This CDR3 has 10 amino acids. In DNA form, the CDR3 reads TGTGCCAGCGCGGGGGAGACCCAGTACTTC. As protein: CASAGETQYF.

J is TRBJ2-1 and V is TRBV10-1, with 7 nucleotides matching TRBD1. This CDR3 has 17 residues. Germline loops: CDR1 WNHNN, CDR2 SYGVQD (reference sequence). V was pared by 3 bases and J by 4 bases, with 12 bases of the junction left unmatched. The CDR3 DNA follows: TGCGCCAGCAGTGATAGCCGGGACAGAGATTTATACAATGAGCAGTTCTTC. This gives the protein CASSDSRDRDLYNEQFF.

CDR3 loop: CSVERRGSSYNEQFF. CDR3 nucleotide sequence: TGCAGCGTTGAGAGACGCGGGAGCTCCTACAATGAGCAGTTCTTC. This chain links TRBV29-1 with TRBJ2-1; TRBD2 agrees at 7 bases. The CDR3 runs 15 residues. Germline V gene lookup returns CDR1 SQVTM and CDR2 ANQGSEA. Germline trimming cut 3 bases from V and 0 bases from J; bases unmatched to any gene: 5.

V usage is TRBV28 and J usage is TRBJ1-1, with 11 bases identical to TRBD1. This CDR3 contains 15 residues. With 7 bases clipped from V and 11 bases from J, the junction kept 15 bases outside the gene matches. Germline loops: CDR1 MDHEN, CDR2 SYDVKM. The CDR3 sequence: CASTPGQGARLEAFF. As DNA, the CDR3 is TGTGCCAGCACCCCCGGACAGGGGGCTAGGTTGGAGGCTTTCTTT.

This clone was counted once. The chain joins TRBV7-2 to TRBJ2-7, with unresolved D. Germline lookup yields CDR1 SGHTA and CDR2 FQGNSA. With 5 bases removed from V and 6 bases from J, the gap between germline ends came to 11 bases. This CDR3 spans 12 amino acids. CDR3 region: CASSLVAVEQYF. CDR3 in DNA: TGTGCCAGCAGCCTAGTGGCGGTCGAGCAGTACTTC.

The V gene is TRBV30, the J gene TRBJ1-4, with a possible D match to TRBD1 (6 bases). Trimming removed 2 bases from V and 7 bases from J, with 17 bases in between. From germline, CDR1 is GTSNPN and CDR2 SVGIG (reference sequence). This CDR3 spans 15 amino acids. The chain's CDR3 is CAWSSSGVGSEKLFF. CDR3 bases: TGTGCCTGGAGTTCCTCAGGGGTGGGGAGTGAAAAACTGTTTTTT. Looking up the rest from reference TRBV30 and TRBJ1-4 gives the full variable domain: SQTIHQWPATLVQPVGSPLSLECTVEGTSNPNLYWYRQAAGRGLQLLFYSVGIGQISSEVPQNLSASRPQDRQFILSSKKLLLSDSGFYLCAWSSSGVGSEKLFFGSGTQLSVL.

The chain carries TRBV6-5 and TRBJ2-4; D is possibly TRBD2 (6 bases). The germline V and J ends were trimmed by 3 bases and 0 bases, with 12 bases remaining between them. CDR1 is MNHEY and CDR2 is SVGAGI in the germline V gene. This CDR3 region has 16 residues. The CDR3 loop is CASSYGTQLAKNIQYF. CDR3 bases: TGTGCCAGCAGTTATGGGACTCAGCTAGCCAAAAACATTCAGTACTTC.

The chain carries TRBV2 and TRBJ2-3; maybe TRBD2 (5 bases). The CDR3 is 14 amino acids. CDR1 is SNHLY and CDR2 is FYNNEI in the germline V gene. V lost 6 bases and J 1 base, leaving 11 bases between the germline ends. DNA of the CDR3: TGTGCCAGCAGCGTCCCGAGGGGCACAGATACGCAGTATTTT. It translates to CASSVPRGTDTQYF.

V usage is TRBV4-1 and J usage is TRBJ1-4, with a tentative D call TRBD1 (6 bases). The germline V and J ends were trimmed by 0 bases and 5 bases, with 16 bases remaining between them. Germline lookup yields CDR1 MGHRA and CDR2 YSYEKL. This CDR3 region has 17 residues. This CDR3 reads CASSQDRVRDINEKLFF. Written as DNA, the CDR3 is TGCGCCAGCAGCCAAGATCGGGTCAGGGACATCAATGAAAAACTGTTTTTT.

The chain is built from TRBV7-6 and TRBJ2-7; D may be TRBD2 (5 bases). This CDR3 is built from 14 residues. CDR1 and CDR2 from the germline V gene are SGHVS and FNYEAQ. V dropped 0 bases and J dropped 7 bases, with 13 bases sitting between them. The CDR3 DNA reads TGTGCCAGCAGCTTAGCGGGAGCCCCCCTTGAGCAGTACTTC. The encoded protein is CASSLAGAPLEQYF.

The rearrangement joins TRBV5-4 to TRBJ2-7; possibly TRBD1 for D (6 bases). Germline V gene data show CDR1 as SGHNT and CDR2 as YYREEE (reference sequence). CDR3 length equals 15 residues. V lost 4 bases to trimming and J lost 0 bases, with 14 bases between them. CDR3 sequence: CASSIDRYSSYEQYF. The DNA of the CDR3 is TGTGCCAGCAGCATAGACAGGTATAGCTCCTACGAGCAGTACTTC.

The genes are TRBV4-1 and TRBJ2-1, with D tentatively TRBD2 (5 bases). The V gene's germline CDR1 is MGHRA and CDR2 YSYEKL. The CDR3 is made up of 15 amino acids. Trimming took off 0 bases at V and 2 bases at J, with 8 bases between the two ends. CDR3 in amino acids: CASSQETGAYNEQFF. CDR3 sequence (DNA): TGCGCCAGCAGCCAAGAAACCGGGGCCTACAATGAGCAGTTCTTC.

The chain uses TRBV9 and TRBJ1-2; D is possibly TRBD1 (6 bases). The CDR3 spans 15 residues. Germline V CDR1 and CDR2: SGDLS, YYNGEE. V lost 3 bases to trimming and J lost 5 bases, with 17 bases between them. CDR3 sequence (DNA): TGTGCCAGCAGCGGAGATACGATGGGGGCTTATGGCTACACCTTC. Its translation: CASSGDTMGAYGYTF.

This clone has a handful of counts. Other nucleotide sequences in the sample specify the same CDR3. CDR3 DNA sequence: TGTGCCAGCAGTCCCTACAGGGGTGGGACTGAAGCTTTCTTT. Amino acid sequence: CASSPYRGGTEAFF. The chain has TRBV28 and TRBJ1-1; 7 bases fit TRBD1. Germline lookup yields CDR1 MDHEN and CDR2 SYDVKM. J was trimmed by 5 bases and V by 5 bases; bases with no gene match: 8. CDR3 length: 14 residues.

This chain links TRBV5-1 with TRBJ2-7; D is undetermined. Trimming shortened V by 2 bases and J by 2 bases, and 8 bases separated the two germline ends. This CDR3 region has 13 residues. Germline CDR1 SGHRS, CDR2 YFSETQ. The CDR3 reads CASSLSQAYEQYF. The CDR3, as DNA: TGCGCCAGCAGCTTAAGTCAGGCCTACGAGCAGTACTTC.

V and J are TRBV28 and TRBJ2-7, with D possibly TRBD1 on 5 matching bases. V was shortened by 6 bases and J by 0 bases, with 9 bases between the two germline ends. Germline loops: CDR1 MDHEN, CDR2 SYDVKM. CDR3 length equals 13 residues. CDR3 sequence: CASRSDISYEQYF. The DNA for the CDR3 is TGTGCCAGCAGATCGGACATCTCCTACGAGCAGTACTTC.

The rearrangement links TRBV6-5 to TRBJ2-7; a weak D match, TRBD1 (5 bases). This CDR3 comprises 13 residues. Per the germline V gene, CDR1 is MNHEY and CDR2 is SVGAGI. V lost 2 bases, J lost 3 bases, and 8 bases lay in between. CDR3 in amino acids: CASSYDRNYEQYF. The CDR3 nucleotides read TGTGCCAGCAGTTACGACAGAAACTACGAGCAGTACTTC.

The V call is TRBV7-2, the J call TRBJ2-2, with 14 bases that match TRBD2. With 3 bases clipped from V and 8 bases from J, the junction kept 2 bases outside the gene matches. The CDR3 totals 15 residues. Germline loops: CDR1 SGHTA, CDR2 FQGNSA. As DNA, the CDR3 is TGTGCCAGCAGCTTTGGACTAGCGGGGGGTGGGGAGCTGTTTTTT. The encoded protein is CASSFGLAGGGELFF.